Listed below are T cell receptor beta chains from one sample, sequenced in a study of T cell changes during pregnancy in multiple sclerosis. Clones were read by immunoSEQ multiplex PCR, and TCRdb kept only the in-frame ones, dropping some. The sample records some 64,000 clones, 92% being singletons. This specimen consisted of peripheral blood, obtained after pregnancy. The source of these receptors is a female donor with multiple sclerosis, enrolled in a pregnancy study. The CDR3 runs from the conserved cysteine through the conserved F or W. The order of the fields is CDR3 length, V gene, J gene, D gene, clone size, CDR3 DNA, CDR3 protein. The D gene is left open where the match is weak. For some rows the clone size is stated as once, few or many, or as a class when expanded; others skip it.

length: 14
V: TRBV28
J: TRBJ1-3
D: -
size: -
DNA: TGTGCCAGCAGTTTTCCGTCCTCTGGAAACACCATATATTTT
CDR3: CASSFPSSGNTIYF

length: 13
V: TRBV5-6
J: TRBJ2-5
D: -
size: few
DNA: TGTGCCAGCAGCTTCGGGGGAGAAGAGACCCAGTACTTC
CDR3: CASSFGGEETQYF

length: 14
V: TRBV6-6
J: TRBJ1-2
D: TRBD1
size: -
DNA: TGTGCCAGCAGTTTCCCGGGACAGGGCGGCGGCTACACCTTC
CDR3: CASSFPGQGGGYTF

length: 12
V: TRBV30
J: TRBJ2-4
D: TRBD1
size: -
DNA: TGTGCCTGGAGTGCGAGACAGGGAATTCAGTACTTC
CDR3: CAWSARQGIQYF

length: 14
V: TRBV29-1
J: TRBJ2-2
D: TRBD1
size: once
DNA: TGCAGCGTGTGGAAGGGGGCCGGCACCGGGGAGCTGTTTTTT
CDR3: CSVWKGAGTGELFF

length: 17
V: TRBV4-2
J: TRBJ1-3
D: TRBD1
size: -
DNA: TGTGCCAGCAGCCGATCCGGGACAGGGATCACGGGAAACACCATATATTTT
CDR3: CASSRSGTGITGNTIYF

length: 13
V: TRBV30
J: TRBJ2-2
D: -
size: -
DNA: TGTGCCTGGAGTGTATCGGTAGCCGGGGAGCTGTTTTTT
CDR3: CAWSVSVAGELFF

length: 15
V: TRBV9
J: TRBJ2-1
D: TRBD2
size: -
DNA: TGTGCCAGCAGCGTCATTAGCGGGATCTCCGATGAGCAGTTCTTC
CDR3: CASSVISGISDEQFF

length: 15
V: TRBV4-2
J: TRBJ1-4
D: -
size: -
DNA: TGTGCCAGCAGCCAAGGCAGTGTAGGGGGTGAAAAACTGTTTTTT
CDR3: CASSQGSVGGEKLFF

length: 11
V: TRBV30
J: TRBJ2-2
D: -
size: -
DNA: TGTGCCTGGAAAGAGGTGGGGGAGCTGTTTTTT
CDR3: CAWKEVGELFF

length: 15
V: TRBV9
J: TRBJ1-1
D: -
size: -
DNA: TGTGCCAGCAGCGTAGGCGGGCTGATGAACACTGAAGCTTTCTTT
CDR3: CASSVGGLMNTEAFF

length: 16
V: TRBV11-2
J: TRBJ2-1
D: TRBD2
size: once
DNA: TGTGCCAGCAGCTCCCCGGGACTAGTAGGGGACAATGAGCAGTTCTTC
CDR3: CASSSPGLVGDNEQFF

length: 13
V: TRBV29-1
J: TRBJ1-2
D: -
size: -
DNA: TGCAGCGTGGGAGCGGATACTAACTATGGCTACACCTTC
CDR3: CSVGADTNYGYTF

length: 14
V: TRBV29-1
J: TRBJ2-3
D: TRBD2
size: -
DNA: TGCAGCGTTGAAGAAGGGACTAGCGGAAATACGCAGTATTTT
CDR3: CSVEEGTSGNTQYF

length: 15
V: TRBV2
J: TRBJ2-2
D: -
size: -
DNA: TGTGCCAGCGTTTTCGTCACGGGGTTGGGCGGGGAGCTGTTTTTT
CDR3: CASVFVTGLGGELFF

length: 16
V: TRBV19
J: TRBJ2-2
D: -
size: -
DNA: TGTGCCAGTAGTCCCCTAGTCCGGCCTCTCGTCGGGGAGCTGTTTTTT
CDR3: CASSPLVRPLVGELFF

length: 15
V: TRBV7-2
J: TRBJ2-5
D: TRBD1
size: -
DNA: TGTGCCAGCAGCTTGAGGGGCAGGGGGCAAGAGACCCAGTACTTC
CDR3: CASSLRGRGQETQYF

length: 15
V: TRBV5-1
J: TRBJ2-7
D: -
size: -
DNA: TGCGCCAGCAGCTTGGCGGCAGGTTCGACCTACGAGCAGTACTTC
CDR3: CASSLAAGSTYEQYF

length: 15
V: TRBV7-3
J: TRBJ2-1
D: TRBD2
size: -
DNA: TGTGCCAGCAGCTTAGGTCTAGCGGGAGACGATGAGCAGTTCTTC
CDR3: CASSLGLAGDDEQFF

length: 16
V: TRBV27
J: TRBJ1-3
D: -
size: -
DNA: TGTGCCAGCAGTTACCACAGGGCTAGCTCTGGAAACACCATATATTTT
CDR3: CASSYHRASSGNTIYF

length: 15
V: TRBV6-1
J: TRBJ2-7
D: TRBD2
size: -
DNA: TGTGCCAGCCGTACCGGGGGGGGGAGCTCCTACGAGCAGTACTTC
CDR3: CASRTGGGSSYEQYF

length: 14
V: TRBV7-9
J: TRBJ2-2
D: -
size: -
DNA: TGTGCCAGCAGCTTAGCCGTAGACACCGGGGAGCTGTTTTTT
CDR3: CASSLAVDTGELFF

length: 16
V: TRBV15
J: TRBJ2-7
D: TRBD2
size: -
DNA: TGTGCCACCAGCAGAGATCCCAAGCGGGAGTCCTACGAGCAGTACTTC
CDR3: CATSRDPKRESYEQYF

length: 14
V: TRBV19
J: TRBJ1-1
D: -
size: -
DNA: TGTGCCAGTAGTATCAGGGTAAGAGGCACTGAAGCTTTCTTT
CDR3: CASSIRVRGTEAFF

length: 12
V: TRBV11-2
J: TRBJ2-7
D: -
size: -
DNA: TGTGCCAGCAGCTTAGCGGTGGGAGTGCCGTACTTC
CDR3: CASSLAVGVPYF

length: 13
V: TRBV30
J: TRBJ1-1
D: TRBD1
size: few
DNA: TGTGCCTGGGCCCCACAGGGGGACACTGAAGCTTTCTTT
CDR3: CAWAPQGDTEAFF

length: 14
V: TRBV5-5
J: TRBJ1-1
D: -
size: -
DNA: TGTGCCAGCAGCTTGGGGGGCGCTTACACTGAAGCTTTCTTT
CDR3: CASSLGGAYTEAFF